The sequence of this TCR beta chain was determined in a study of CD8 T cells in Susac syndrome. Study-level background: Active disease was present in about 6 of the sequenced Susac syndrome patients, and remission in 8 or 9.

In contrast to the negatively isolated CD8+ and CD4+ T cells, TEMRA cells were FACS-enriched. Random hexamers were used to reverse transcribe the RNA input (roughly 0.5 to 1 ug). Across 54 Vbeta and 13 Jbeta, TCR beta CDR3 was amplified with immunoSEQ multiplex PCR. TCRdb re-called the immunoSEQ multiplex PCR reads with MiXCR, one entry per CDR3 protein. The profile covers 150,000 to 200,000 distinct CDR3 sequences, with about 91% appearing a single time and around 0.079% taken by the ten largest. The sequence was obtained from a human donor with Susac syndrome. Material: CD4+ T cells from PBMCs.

The CDR3 here is CASSNRPGSRREKLFF. DNA of the CDR3: TGTGCCAGCAGTAACCGACCCGGGTCCCGAAGGGAAAAACTGTTTTTT. The chain couples TRBV6-5 to TRBJ1-4; D gene uncertain. CDR3 length equals 16 residues. Germline CDR1 and CDR2: MNHEY and SVGAGI. V lost 5 bases and J 8 bases, leaving 21 bases between the germline ends.